This TCR beta chain was observed in a study of T-cell reconstitution after alpha-beta-depleted transplantation in children. With 5 bases removed from V and 2 bases from J, the gap between germline ends came to 16 bases. The germline CDR1 and CDR2 sequences are MRHNA and SNTAGT. The CDR3 extends over 17 amino acids. Unique molecular identifiers were incorporated into the prepared TCRbeta library. Each CDR3 protein gets one entry after TCRdb re-called the PCR reads with MiXCR. Here the sample spans almost 500,000 distinct CDR3 sequences, 9.5% to 15% being singletons. This clonotype was seen a few times.

The receptor was derived from a human donor who donated a stem cell graft to a child with combined immunodeficiency. The source material was PBMCs from the stem cell graft donor, sampled from the stem cell graft. The chain carries TRBV6-4 and TRBJ2-6; no definite D call. In nucleotides, the CDR3 is TGTGCCAGCAGTTTATCAGCTCCATCGGCTGGGGCCAACGTCCTGACTTTC. This gives the protein CASSLSAPSAGANVLTF.